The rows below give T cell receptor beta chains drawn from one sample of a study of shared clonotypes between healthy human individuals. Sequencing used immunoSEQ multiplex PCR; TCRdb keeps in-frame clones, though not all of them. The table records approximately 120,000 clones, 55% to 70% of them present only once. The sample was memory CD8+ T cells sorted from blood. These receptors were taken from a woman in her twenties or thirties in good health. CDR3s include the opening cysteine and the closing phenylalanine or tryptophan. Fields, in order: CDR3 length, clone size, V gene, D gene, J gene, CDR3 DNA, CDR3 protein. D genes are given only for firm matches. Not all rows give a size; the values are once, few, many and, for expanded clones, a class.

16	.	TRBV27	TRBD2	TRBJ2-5	TGTGCCAGCAGCTTTACTAGCGGGGGGTACCAAGAGACCCAGTACTTC	CASSFTSGGYQETQYF
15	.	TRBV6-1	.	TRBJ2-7	TGTGCCAGCAGTGAAGGGGGAGCGGGTGCCTACGAGCAGTACTTC	CASSEGGAGAYEQYF
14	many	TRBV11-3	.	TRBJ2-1	TGTGCCAGCAGCTTAGGCCCGACGACTAATGAGCAGTTCTTC	CASSLGPTTNEQFF
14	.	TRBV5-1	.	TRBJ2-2	TGCGCCAGCACGGGGGAGCCCCACACCGGGGAGCTGTTTTTT	CASTGEPHTGELFF
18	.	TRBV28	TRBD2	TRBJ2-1	TGTGCCAGCAGCACCGGGACTAGCGGGAGGGACTCCTACAATGAGCAGTTCTTC	CASSTGTSGRDSYNEQFF
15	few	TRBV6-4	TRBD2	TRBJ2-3	TGTGCCAGCAGTGCGACTAGCGGGGGAGGAGATACGCAGTATTTT	CASSATSGGGDTQYF
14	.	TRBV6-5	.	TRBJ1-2	TGTGCCAGCAGTTTCTCTAGTTCTAACTATGGCTACACCTTC	CASSFSSSNYGYTF
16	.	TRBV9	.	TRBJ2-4	TGTGCCAGCAGCGTTAGCCCCATGGAGGGAGGCCACATTCAGTACTTC	CASSVSPMEGGHIQYF
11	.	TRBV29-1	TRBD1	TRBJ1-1	TGCAGCGTTACAGGGGGAACGGGAGCTTTCTTT	CSVTGGTGAFF
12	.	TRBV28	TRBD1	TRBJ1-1	TGTGCCAGCAGCCCGATACAGGGGGAAGCTTTCTTT	CASSPIQGEAFF
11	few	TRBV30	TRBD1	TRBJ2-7	TGTGCCTGGAGTGCCGGGACAGACCCTGACTTC	CAWSAGTDPDF
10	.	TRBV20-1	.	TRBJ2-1	TGCAGTCTACCTTACAATGAGCAGTTCTTC	CSLPYNEQFF
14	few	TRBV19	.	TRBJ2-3	TGTGCCAGTAGTATTCTGGGGGCCCAAGATACGCAGTATTTT	CASSILGAQDTQYF
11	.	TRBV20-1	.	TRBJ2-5	TGCAGTGCCGAGTCACAAGAGACCCAGTACTTC	CSAESQETQYF
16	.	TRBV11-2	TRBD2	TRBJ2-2	TGTGCCAGCAGCTTTTCTAGCGGCTACCGGCACGGGGAGCTGTTTTTT	CASSFSSGYRHGELFF
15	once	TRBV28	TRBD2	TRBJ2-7	TGTGCCAGCAGTCCACATGCCGGGACTAGGAGCGAGCAGTACTTC	CASSPHAGTRSEQYF
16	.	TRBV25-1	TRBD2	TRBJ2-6	TGTGCCAGCAGTGAATGGGGGGGCTCTGGGGCCAACGTCCTGACTTTC	CASSEWGGSGANVLTF
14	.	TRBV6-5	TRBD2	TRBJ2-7	TGTGCCAGCAGTTACCGGACTAGCTCCTACGAGCAGTACTTC	CASSYRTSSYEQYF
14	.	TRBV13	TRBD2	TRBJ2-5	TGTGCCAGCAGCTTCGCGGGAGTTGGAGAGACCCAGTACTTC	CASSFAGVGETQYF
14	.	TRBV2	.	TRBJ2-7	TGTGCCAGCAGGGCGGGACAGAGAGCCTACGAGCAGTACTTC	CASRAGQRAYEQYF
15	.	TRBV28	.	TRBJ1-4	TGTGCCAGCAGTCCCTCCCGGGGCAATAATGAAAAACTGTTTTTT	CASSPSRGNNEKLFF
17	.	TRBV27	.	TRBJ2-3	TGTGCCAGCAGTTCACCCGGGGTGGGGCCGGGGACAGATACGCAGTATTTT	CASSSPGVGPGTDTQYF
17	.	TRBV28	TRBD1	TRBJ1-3	TGTGCCAGCAGTCGACAGGGGGCTTTGTTCTCTGGAAACACCATATATTTT	CASSRQGALFSGNTIYF
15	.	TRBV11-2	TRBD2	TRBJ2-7	TGTGCCAGCAGCTCGATACTAGCGGGAGTGTACGAGCAGTACTTC	CASSSILAGVYEQYF
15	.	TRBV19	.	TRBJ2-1	TGTGCCAGTAGTATAACAGGGTCCGGTTACAATGAGCAGTTCTTC	CASSITGSGYNEQFF
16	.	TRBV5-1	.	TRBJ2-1	TGCGCCAGCAGCGTTGACAGGCTAGGGGACTACAATGAGCAGTTCTTC	CASSVDRLGDYNEQFF
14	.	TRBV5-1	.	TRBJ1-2	TGCGCCAGCAGCCTGGTAGGGGTGAGGAATGGCTACACCTTC	CASSLVGVRNGYTF
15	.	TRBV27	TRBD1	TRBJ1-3	TGTGCCAGCAGTTTGAGGGGGCCGGCTGGAAACACCATATATTTT	CASSLRGPAGNTIYF
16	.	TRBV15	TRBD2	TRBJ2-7	TGTGCCACCAGCAGAGATCCCCCGGGACTAATCTACGAGCAGTACTTC	CATSRDPPGLIYEQYF
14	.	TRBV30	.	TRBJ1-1	TGTGCCTGGAGTATCACAGCCCCGAACACTGAAGCTTTCTTT	CAWSITAPNTEAFF
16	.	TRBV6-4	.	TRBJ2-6	TGTGCCAGCAGTGACTCACAGAGCTCTGGGGCCAACGTCCTGACTTTC	CASSDSQSSGANVLTF
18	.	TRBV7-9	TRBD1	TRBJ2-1	TGTGCCAGCAGCTTACGGGACAGGGGGTTCGAACGGGAGGATGAGCAGTTCTTC	CASSLRDRGFEREDEQFF
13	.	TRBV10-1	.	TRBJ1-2	TGCGCCAGCAGTGACCTTCGGGAGTATGGCTACACCTTC	CASSDLREYGYTF
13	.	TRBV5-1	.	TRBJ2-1	TGCGCCAGCAGCTTCGGACAGTACAATGAGCAGTTCTTC	CASSFGQYNEQFF
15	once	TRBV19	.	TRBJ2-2	TGTGCCAGTAGTATCCAGGAAGCTCTCACCGGGGAGCTGTTTTTT	CASSIQEALTGELFF
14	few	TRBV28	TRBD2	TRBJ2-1	TGTGCCAGCAGTTTTCTAGCGGAGTACAATGAGCAGTTCTTC	CASSFLAEYNEQFF
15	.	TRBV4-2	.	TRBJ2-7	TGTGCCAGCAGAACCGGGGATAGTGAAGGCCACGAGCAGTACTTC	CASRTGDSEGHEQYF
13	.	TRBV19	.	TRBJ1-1	TGTGCCAGTAACCCGACAGAGAACACTGAAGCTTTCTTT	CASNPTENTEAFF
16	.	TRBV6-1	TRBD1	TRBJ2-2	TGTGCCAGCAGTGGGGTCATGGGGGACAGCACCGGGGAGCTGTTTTTT	CASSGVMGDSTGELFF
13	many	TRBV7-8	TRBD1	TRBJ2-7	TGTGCCAGCAGCTCGGACAGGGGCTACGAGCAGTACTTC	CASSSDRGYEQYF
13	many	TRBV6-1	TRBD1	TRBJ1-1	TGTGCCAGCAGCCTACAGGGGGAAGGGGTAGCTTTCTTT	CASSLQGEGVAFF
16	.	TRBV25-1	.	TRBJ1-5	TGTGCCAGCAGTGAATCTACAGGTGTGAGCAATCAGCCCCAGCATTTT	CASSESTGVSNQPQHF
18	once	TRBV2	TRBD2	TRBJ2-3	TGTGCCAGCAGTGTACTAGCGGGAGGGCCGTCTTGGACAGATACGCAGTATTTT	CASSVLAGGPSWTDTQYF